Here is one T cell receptor (beta chain) with its context. The authors' processing: Reference gene primer amplification in the assay estimated nucleated cell counts. Clones were read by immunoSEQ multiplex PCR, and TCRdb kept only the in-frame ones, dropping some. The V and J calls and clone size are taken from that table; D and trimming were inferred from the DNA. The sample includes approximately 150,000 clones, around 90% seen only once; the top ten take over 0.75%. The record originates from a study of blood T cell repertoires in COVID-19. About the research overall: Acute-phase and convalescent COVID-19 samples originated in the United States, Italy and Spain. T cells, B-cell-depleted T cells, or PBMCs supplied cDNA or gDNA.

V gave up 1 base and J gave up 0 bases, with 12 bases separating them. The germline CDR1 and CDR2 sequences are KGHSH and LQKENI. This CDR3 is 16 amino acids long. This TCR was recovered from a woman aged 50 to 65 with acute or convalescent COVID-19. The chain uses TRBV18 and TRBJ1-2; D unresolved. The sequencing sample was made of peripheral blood. The CDR3 DNA sequence: TGTGCCAGCTCACCACTGGAGGGCATCCCTAACTATGGCTACACCTTC. Its translation: CASSPLEGIPNYGYTF.